The 9 T cell receptor beta chains listed next were all sequenced from one sample in a study of T-cell memory formation after mild COVID-19. Each CDR3 protein is one row after TCRdb ran MiXCR on the 5' RACE reads. The table has almost 550,000 distinct CDR3 sequences, 20% seen once; the top ten hold under 15%. Sequencing was performed on PBMCs or a T cell subset sorted from them (not recorded which). All receptors come from an adult woman who had mild COVID-19 (a few samples of this study predate the infection). Cell type and time point are not known.

Ten or more counts support this clonotype. The chain combines TRBV7-3 with TRBJ2-1; maybe TRBD2 (5 bases). CDR3 size: 16 residues. In germline, CDR1 is SGHTA, CDR2 FQGTGA. Trimming cost V 5 bases and J 3 bases, with 17 bases left between them. This CDR3 reads CASSAVRTGIYNEQFF. The CDR3, as DNA: TGTGCCAGCAGCGCCGTAAGGACTGGAATCTACAATGAGCAGTTCTTC.

V gene TRBV7-2 combines with J gene TRBJ1-1; no clear D. Germline V gene lookup returns CDR1 SGHTA and CDR2 FQGNSA. The CDR3 runs to 13 residues. The V gene lost 3 bases and the J gene lost 5 bases, with 10 bases spanning the gap. This CDR3 is CASSFEPGTEAFF. In DNA, the CDR3 is TGTGCCAGCAGCTTTGAGCCGGGGACTGAAGCTTTCTTT.

This clonotype was seen more than once but under ten times. This CDR3 is CASSLAPPGSDTF. CDR3 sequence (DNA): TGTGCCAGCAGCTTAGCGCCGCCGGGTTCGGATACCTTC. This chain connects TRBV7-9 to TRBJ1-2, with D hard to call. CDR3 size: 13 residues. V was cut by 0 bases and J by 14 bases, with 16 bases left in between. Germline values: CDR1 SEHNR, CDR2 FQNEAQ (reference sequence).

This clonotype was observed many times. The gene calls are TRBV20-1 and TRBJ2-2; 8 bases fit TRBD2. Unmatched junction bases numbered 3, after V lost 5 bases and J lost 1 base. The CDR3 covers 14 residues. Germline V CDR1 and CDR2: DFQATT, SNEGSKA (reference sequence). CDR3 coding DNA: TGCAGTGCTGGGAGCGGGGGGAACACCGGGGAGCTGTTTTTT. Translation: CSAGSGGNTGELFF.

This clonotype was detected a few times. The rearrangement joins TRBV27 to TRBJ2-2; 7 bases align to TRBD1. CDR3 size: 15 residues. Germline CDR1 MNHEY, CDR2 SMNVEV (reference sequence). Trimming removed 8 bases from V and 4 bases from J; junction bases left unmatched: 10. CDR3 protein: CASGRIAGGTGELFF. The CDR3 nucleotides are TGTGCCAGCGGACGCATCGCAGGGGGCACCGGGGAGCTGTTTTTT.

This rearrangement joins TRBV25-1 to TRBJ2-7, with 8 nucleotides matching TRBD2. Germline values: CDR1 MGHDK, CDR2 SYGVNS. CDR3 length: 15 residues. J was trimmed by 4 bases and V by 5 bases; bases with no gene match: 10. The CDR3 region has the DNA TGTGCCAGCAGTTACGGACTAGCCTTCGCGTACGAGCAGTACTTC. This codes for CASSYGLAFAYEQYF.

In its sample, this clonotype was seen many times. V usage is TRBV12-3 or TRBV12-4 and J usage is TRBJ2-1, with 10 bases lining up with TRBD2. This CDR3 contains 15 residues. Trimming removed 6 bases from V and 6 bases from J; junction bases left unmatched: 8. Here the CDR3 DNA reads TGTGCCAGCAGCACGAGCGGGGGGGCGGGCAATGAGCAGTTCTTC. Encoded protein: CASSTSGGAGNEQFF.

This clonotype has at least ten counts. The chain recombines TRBV7-2 with TRBJ1-2, with TRBD1 matching over 7 bases. Germline CDR1 and CDR2: SGHTA and FQGNSA. This CDR3 comprises 16 residues. Losses at the gene ends were 1 base for V and 5 bases for J; bases not matched to a gene: 10. The CDR3 protein is CASSLVSGGADYGYTF. DNA of the CDR3: TGTGCCAGCAGCTTAGTTTCAGGGGGAGCGGATTATGGCTACACCTTC.

The V and J genes are TRBV24-1 and TRBJ2-3; D is perhaps TRBD2 (6 bases). The germline V gene has CDR1 KGHDR and CDR2 SFDVKD. The CDR3 totals 14 residues. Trimming took 2 bases from V and 14 from J, leaving 19 bases between them. Here the CDR3 reads CATSDSRTIQSWYF. Written as DNA, the CDR3 is TGTGCCACCAGTGATTCCCGGACTATCCAAAGTTGGTATTTT.